This TCR beta chain was sequenced in a study of regulatory T cells in long-lasting Graves disease listed by TCRdb under 2021. For context, the study as a whole: Persistent Graves' disease meant more than 5 years of antithyroid drug treatment with TSH receptor autoantibodies that stayed positive. This study used TCR sequencing and RNA sequencing of peripheral blood to compare persistent Graves' disease patients against newly diagnosed Graves' disease patients. In the clinical cohort, patients with persistent Graves' disease had used antithyroid drugs for an average of about 9.3 years. The study took place in China and was registered as a clinical trial. A total of roughly 35 samples underwent TCR sequencing, from 13 patients with persistent Graves' disease and 20 or so patients with newly diagnosed Graves' disease. The investigation overall reported the following: Only peripheral blood was studied, because thyroid tissue, the primary lesion, was inaccessible. Persistent disease showed preferential use of TRBV28, TRBJ1-2 and TRBJ2-5, whereas newly diagnosed disease favored TRBV20-1 and TRBJ2-1. Persistent Graves' disease patients showed lower TCR Shannon entropy and fewer highly expanded clones than newly diagnosed patients, suggesting clonal expansion. The authors noted that the small sample size was a limitation that may lower accuracy. Only the TCR beta chain was sequenced and analyzed. Persistent patients shared more public clonotypes among themselves (2,741) than newly diagnosed patients did (over 900).

Library creation used multiplex PCR. Data came from an Illumina HiSeq 4000. To build TCR beta libraries, CDR3 regions were amplified by Arm-PCR using iRepertoire HTBI primers. PCR products were gel purified before sequencing. The source study handled its data this way. Gene usage analysis of CDR3 amino acid clonotypes used the 62 TRBV and more than 13 TRBJ segments found across samples. Filtered high-quality paired reads were merged into contigs using COPE and FqMerger. BLAST was used to align contigs to IMGT TRBV, TRBD and TRBJ reference genes, and CDR3 was defined according to IMGT. Any clonotype with a frequency above 0.1% was counted as a highly expanded clone. Repertoire diversity was measured by Shannon entropy, and V-J evenness by the Gini coefficient. A clonotype found in more than one individual was treated as public. The public reads were reanalyzed by TCRdb: fastp trimming at Q25, MiXCR alignment, in-frame beta chains only. Each entry is one CDR3 protein sequence, shown with its most common DNA and genes. The authors' filters were not applied to this entry. The sample contains around 460,000 distinct CDR3 sequences, roughly 21% of them found a single time. The top ten clones comprise 6.5% to 9% of the sample.

The germline V gene provides CDR1 SNHLY and CDR2 FYNNEI. V is reduced by 8 bases and J by 5 bases, leaving a spacing of 9 bases between them. From its cysteine to its phenylalanine, the CDR3 spans 12 amino acids. Only the CDR3 part of the read is kept: 36 bases, read in frame from the first base. About this clonotype: The specificity of this receptor is unknown. No quality values exist for individual bases; no much larger clone is one base distant.

The time point label here, explained by the study, means: persistent/refractory GD, antithyroid drugs over 5 years with positive TRAb. For both TCR sequencing and RNA sequencing, RNA was extracted from PBMCs using TRIzol. The diagnosis of Graves' disease was made according to American Thyroid Association guidelines. The patients came from an endocrinology department in Xi'an, China. Each patient gave 7 to 9.5 milliliters of peripheral blood, collected in an EDTA anticoagulant tube. PBMCs were isolated by Ficoll Paque Plus density gradient separation without further T cell sorting. An Agilent 2100 Bioanalyzer and agarose gel were used to check RNA quality, while a NanoDrop 2000 measured RNA concentration.

The receptor was isolated from a female donor with Graves disease. Here the chain combines TRBV2 and TRBJ2-2, with the D segment identity uncertain. The input for sequencing was peripheral blood mononuclear cells (PBMCs), taken when the disease was refractory, from a patient treated with antithyroid drugs. The base sequence is TGTGCCAGCGGTTGGATGACCGGGGAGCTGTTTTTT. It translates as CASGWMTGELFF.